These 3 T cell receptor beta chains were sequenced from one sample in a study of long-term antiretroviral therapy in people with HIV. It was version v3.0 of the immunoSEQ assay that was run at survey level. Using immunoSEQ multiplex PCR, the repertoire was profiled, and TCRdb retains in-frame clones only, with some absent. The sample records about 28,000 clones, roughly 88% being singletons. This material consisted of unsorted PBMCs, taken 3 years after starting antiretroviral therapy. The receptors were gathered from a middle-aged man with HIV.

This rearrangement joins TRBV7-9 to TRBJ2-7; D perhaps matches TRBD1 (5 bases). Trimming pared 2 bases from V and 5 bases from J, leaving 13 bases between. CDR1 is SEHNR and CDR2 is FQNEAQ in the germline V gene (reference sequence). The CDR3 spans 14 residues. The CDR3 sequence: CASSLFPREHEQYF. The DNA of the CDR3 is TGTGCCAGCAGCTTATTCCCCAGGGAACACGAGCAGTACTTC.

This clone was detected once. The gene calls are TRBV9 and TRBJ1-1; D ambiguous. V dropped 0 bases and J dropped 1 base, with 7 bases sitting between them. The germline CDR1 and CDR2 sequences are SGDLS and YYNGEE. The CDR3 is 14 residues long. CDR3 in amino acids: CASSVEEGNTEAFF. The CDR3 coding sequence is TGTGCCAGCAGCGTAGAGGAGGGGAACACTGAAGCTTTCTTT.

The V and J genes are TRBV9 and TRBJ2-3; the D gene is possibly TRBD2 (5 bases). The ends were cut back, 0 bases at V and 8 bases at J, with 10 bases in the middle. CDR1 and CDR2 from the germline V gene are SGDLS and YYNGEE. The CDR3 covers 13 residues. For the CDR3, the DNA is TGTGCCAGCAGCGTAGGAGGGTTCGGTACGCAGTATTTT. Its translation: CASSVGGFGTQYF.